The entry below describes one TCR beta chain. This clonotype was counted a few times. This clone's antigen is unknown. Base qualities are not recorded, but no much larger clone differs from it by a single base. The sample comes from a study of CD8 T cells in ankylosing spondylitis (dated by TCRdb to about 2017). For context, the study as a whole: To find TCR variants linked to disease, the study profiled T cell receptor beta repertoires in ankylosing spondylitis patients and healthy donors. The full study cohort comprised about 25 ankylosing spondylitis patients and roughly 110 healthy donors. Peripheral blood was sampled, and synovial fluid was also collected from ankylosing spondylitis patients. Study-wide conclusions, independent of this receptor: A TCR beta motif of several highly homologous amino acid variants appeared characteristic of blood from ankylosing spondylitis patients. Significant enrichment of the disease-linked clones was reported in matched synovial fluid samples from ankylosing spondylitis patients. Some motif variants had previously been reported in the synovial fluid and blood of reactive arthritis patients, which suggests shared mechanisms of disease initiation. A CD8+ phenotype was shown by the disease-linked clones, which were found at relatively low frequencies in peripheral blood.

Instrument on record: Illumina HiSeq 2500. TCR beta libraries were prepared by quantitative 5'-RACE with molecular barcodes. Per the authors' processing: A new computational method, built on a probabilistic model of VDJ rearrangement, was used to identify disease-linked TCR variants. TCRdb applied fastp at Q25 and MiXCR to the public reads, then kept only in-frame beta chains. Records with the same CDR3 protein are collapsed into one entry carrying the most frequent genes and DNA. V and J calls and clone size were set by TCRdb, not the authors. For this sample the table gives 350,000 to 450,000 distinct CDR3 sequences, of which roughly 26% were detected only once. The ten most abundant clones make up about 1% of the sample. The germline V gene encodes CDR1 LNHNV and CDR2 YYDKDF (reference sequence). V lost 5 bases and J lost 7 bases; the stretch between them is 20 bases long. The CDR3 sequence holds 15 residues, the cysteine and phenylalanine included. Just the 45-base CDR3 DNA is kept, in frame starting at base 1.

The sample taken for sequencing was blood, either unsorted or a sorted T cell fraction (not recorded which). The source of this sequence is a male donor with ankylosing spondylitis. This sequence uses TRBV15 and TRBJ1-1, and TRBD1 may be the D gene, going by 5 matching bases. In nucleotide form, the sequence is TGTGCCACCAGCTTCAATCCGGGACGATTAATTGAAGCTTTCTTT. Translated, this gives CATSFNPGRLIEAFF.